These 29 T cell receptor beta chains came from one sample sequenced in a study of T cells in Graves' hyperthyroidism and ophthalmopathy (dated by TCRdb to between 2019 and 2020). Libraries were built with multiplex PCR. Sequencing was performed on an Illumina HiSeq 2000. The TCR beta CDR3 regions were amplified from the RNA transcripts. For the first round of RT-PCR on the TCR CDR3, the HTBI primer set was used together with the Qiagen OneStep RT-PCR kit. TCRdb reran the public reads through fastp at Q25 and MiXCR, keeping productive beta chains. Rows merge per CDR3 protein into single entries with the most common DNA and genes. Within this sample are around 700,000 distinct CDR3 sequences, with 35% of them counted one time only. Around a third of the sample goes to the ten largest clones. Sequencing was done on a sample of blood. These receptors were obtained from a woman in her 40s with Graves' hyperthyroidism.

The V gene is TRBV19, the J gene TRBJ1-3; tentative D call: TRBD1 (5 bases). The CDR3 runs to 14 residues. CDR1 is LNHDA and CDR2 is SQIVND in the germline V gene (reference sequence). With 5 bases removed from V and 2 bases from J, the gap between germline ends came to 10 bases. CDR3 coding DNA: TGTGCCAGTAGTTTCGGGGCCGCTGGAAACACCATATATTTT. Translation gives CASSFGAAGNTIYF.

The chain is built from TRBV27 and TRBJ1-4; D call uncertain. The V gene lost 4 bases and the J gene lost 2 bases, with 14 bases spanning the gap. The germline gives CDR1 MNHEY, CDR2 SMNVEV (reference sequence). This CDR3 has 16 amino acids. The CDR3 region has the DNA TGTGCCAGCAGTTCGTCAGCACAGTTGACTAATGAAAAACTGTTTTTT. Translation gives CASSSSAQLTNEKLFF.

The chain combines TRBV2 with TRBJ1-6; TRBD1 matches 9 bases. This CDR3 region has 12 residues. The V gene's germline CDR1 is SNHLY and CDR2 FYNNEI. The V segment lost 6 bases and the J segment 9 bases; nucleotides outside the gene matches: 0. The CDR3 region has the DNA TGTGCCAGCAGGGGACAGGGTTCACCCCTCCACTTT. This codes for CASRGQGSPLHF. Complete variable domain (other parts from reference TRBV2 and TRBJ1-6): EPEVTQTPSHQVTQMGQEVILRCVPISNHLYFYWYRQILGQKVEFLVSFYNNEISEKSEIFDDQFSVERPDGSNFTLKIRSTKLEDSAMYFCASRGQGSPLHFGNGTRLTVT.

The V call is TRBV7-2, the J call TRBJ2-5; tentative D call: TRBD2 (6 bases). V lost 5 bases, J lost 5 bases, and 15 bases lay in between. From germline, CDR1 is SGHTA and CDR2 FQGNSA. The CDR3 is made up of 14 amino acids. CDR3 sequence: CASSLSGERETQYF. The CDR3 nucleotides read TGTGCCAGCAGCCTCTCGGGGGAAAGGGAGACCCAGTACTTC.

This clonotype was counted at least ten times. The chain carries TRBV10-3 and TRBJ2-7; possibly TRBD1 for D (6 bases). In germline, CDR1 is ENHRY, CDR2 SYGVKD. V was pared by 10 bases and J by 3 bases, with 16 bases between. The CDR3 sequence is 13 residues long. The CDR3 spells CATWPGQNYEQYF. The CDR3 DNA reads TGTGCCACCTGGCCGGGACAAAACTACGAGCAGTACTTC.

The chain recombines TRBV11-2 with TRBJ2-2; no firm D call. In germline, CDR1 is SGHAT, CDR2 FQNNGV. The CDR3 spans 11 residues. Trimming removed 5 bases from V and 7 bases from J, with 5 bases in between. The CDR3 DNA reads TGTGCCAGCAGCCACAACGGGGAGCTGTTTTTT. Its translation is CASSHNGELFF.

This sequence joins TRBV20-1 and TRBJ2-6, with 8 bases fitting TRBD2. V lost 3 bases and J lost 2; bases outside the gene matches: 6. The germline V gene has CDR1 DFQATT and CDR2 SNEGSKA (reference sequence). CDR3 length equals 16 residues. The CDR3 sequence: CSASGGDITGANVLTF. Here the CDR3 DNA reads TGCAGTGCTAGCGGGGGGGACATAACTGGGGCCAACGTCCTGACTTTC.

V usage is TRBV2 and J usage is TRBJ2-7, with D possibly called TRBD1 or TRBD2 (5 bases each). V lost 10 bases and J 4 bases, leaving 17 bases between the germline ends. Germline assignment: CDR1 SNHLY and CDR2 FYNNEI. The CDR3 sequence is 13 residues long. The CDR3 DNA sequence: TGTGCCAACAAAGAAAGGGGCGGGTACGAGCAGTACTTC. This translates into CANKERGGYEQYF.

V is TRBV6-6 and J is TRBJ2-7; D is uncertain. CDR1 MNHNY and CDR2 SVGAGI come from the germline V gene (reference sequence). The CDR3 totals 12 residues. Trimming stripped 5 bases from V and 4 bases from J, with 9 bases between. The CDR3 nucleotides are TGTGCCAGCAGTGAAGAGGTGTACGAGCAGTACTTC. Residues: CASSEEVYEQYF.

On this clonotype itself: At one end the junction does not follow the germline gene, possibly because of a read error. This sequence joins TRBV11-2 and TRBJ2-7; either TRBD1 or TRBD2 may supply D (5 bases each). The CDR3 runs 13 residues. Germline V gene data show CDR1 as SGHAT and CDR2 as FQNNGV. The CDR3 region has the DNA TGTGCCAGCAACTTAGGAGTGGGGGACGAGCAGTACTTC. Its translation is CASNLGVGDEQYF.

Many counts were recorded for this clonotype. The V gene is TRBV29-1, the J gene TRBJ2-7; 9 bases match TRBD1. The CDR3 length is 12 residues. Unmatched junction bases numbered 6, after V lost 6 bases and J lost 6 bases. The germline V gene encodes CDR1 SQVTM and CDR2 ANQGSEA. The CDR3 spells CSVAGQGGEQYF. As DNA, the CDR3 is TGCAGCGTGGCGGGACAGGGCGGCGAGCAGTACTTC.

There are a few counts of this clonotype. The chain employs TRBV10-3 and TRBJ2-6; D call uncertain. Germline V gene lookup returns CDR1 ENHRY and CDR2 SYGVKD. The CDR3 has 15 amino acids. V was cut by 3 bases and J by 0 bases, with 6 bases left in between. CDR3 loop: CAISDLSSGANVLTF. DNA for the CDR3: TGTGCCATCAGTGACCTTAGCTCTGGGGCCAACGTCCTGACTTTC.

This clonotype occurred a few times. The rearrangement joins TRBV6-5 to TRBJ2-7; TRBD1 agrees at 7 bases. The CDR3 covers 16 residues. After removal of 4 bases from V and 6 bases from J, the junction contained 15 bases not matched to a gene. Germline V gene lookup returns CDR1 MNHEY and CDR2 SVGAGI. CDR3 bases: TGTGCCAGCAGTTTACCCATCTTCGGACAGGACGGCGAGCAGTACTTC. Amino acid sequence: CASSLPIFGQDGEQYF.

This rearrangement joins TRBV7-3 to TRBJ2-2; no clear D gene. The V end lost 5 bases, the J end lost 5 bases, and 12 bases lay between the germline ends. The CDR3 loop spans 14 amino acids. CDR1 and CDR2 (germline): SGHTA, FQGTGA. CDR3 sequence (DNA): TGTGCCAGCAGCCCTAGGGCCCCAACCGGGGAGCTGTTTTTT. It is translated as CASSPRAPTGELFF.

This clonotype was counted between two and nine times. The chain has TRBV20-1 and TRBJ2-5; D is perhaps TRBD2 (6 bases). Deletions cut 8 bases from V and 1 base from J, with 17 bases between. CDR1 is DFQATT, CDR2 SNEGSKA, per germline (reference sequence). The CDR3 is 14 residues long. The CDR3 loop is CSWARSGRQETQYF. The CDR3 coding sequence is TGCAGTTGGGCGCGGAGCGGGCGCCAAGAGACCCAGTACTTC.

The CDR3 here is CATSETGVGSPLHF. In DNA, the CDR3 is TGTGCCACCAGTGAGACAGGGGTAGGGTCACCCCTCCACTTT. V is TRBV24-1 and J is TRBJ1-6, with 8 nucleotides matching TRBD1. The CDR3 has 14 residues. Germline trimming cut 4 bases from V and 10 bases from J; bases unmatched to any gene: 5. The V gene's germline CDR1 is KGHDR and CDR2 SFDVKD.

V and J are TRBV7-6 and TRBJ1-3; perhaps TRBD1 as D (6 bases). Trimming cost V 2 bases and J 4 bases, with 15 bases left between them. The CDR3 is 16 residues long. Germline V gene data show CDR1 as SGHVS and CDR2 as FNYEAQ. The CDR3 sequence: CASSLLGGGQGNTIYF. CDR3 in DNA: TGTGCCAGCAGCTTATTGGGGGGGGGGCAAGGAAACACCATATATTTT.

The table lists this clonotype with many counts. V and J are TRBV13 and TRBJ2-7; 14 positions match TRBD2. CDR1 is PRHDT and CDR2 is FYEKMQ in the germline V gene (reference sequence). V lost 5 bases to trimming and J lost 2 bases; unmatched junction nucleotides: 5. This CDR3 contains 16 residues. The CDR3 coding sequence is TGTGCCAGCAGCCGGACTAGCGGGAGGCCAACCTACGAGCAGTACTTC. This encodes CASSRTSGRPTYEQYF.

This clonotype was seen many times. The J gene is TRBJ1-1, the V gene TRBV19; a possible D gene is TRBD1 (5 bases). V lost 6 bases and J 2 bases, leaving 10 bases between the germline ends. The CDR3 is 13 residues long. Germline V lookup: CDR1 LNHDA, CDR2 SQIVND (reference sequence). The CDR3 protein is CASRPGRNTEAFF. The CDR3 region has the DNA TGTGCCAGTAGACCGGGACGAAACACTGAAGCTTTCTTT.

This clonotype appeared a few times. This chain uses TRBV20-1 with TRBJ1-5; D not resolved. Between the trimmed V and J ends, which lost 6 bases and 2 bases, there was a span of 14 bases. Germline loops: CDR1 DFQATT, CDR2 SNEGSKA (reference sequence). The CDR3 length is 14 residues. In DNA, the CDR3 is TGCAGTGCCGCCTCTAGCATGGGCAATCAGCCCCAGCATTTT. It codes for CSAASSMGNQPQHF.

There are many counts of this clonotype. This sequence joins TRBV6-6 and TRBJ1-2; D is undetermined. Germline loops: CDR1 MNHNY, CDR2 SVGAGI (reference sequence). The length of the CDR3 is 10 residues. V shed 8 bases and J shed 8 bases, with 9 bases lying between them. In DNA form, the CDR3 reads TGTGCCAGCGCATTAAACGGCTACACCTTC. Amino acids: CASALNGYTF.

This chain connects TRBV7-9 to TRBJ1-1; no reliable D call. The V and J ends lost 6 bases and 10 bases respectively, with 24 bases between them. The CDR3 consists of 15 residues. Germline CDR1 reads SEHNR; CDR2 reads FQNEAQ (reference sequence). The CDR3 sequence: CASSRSTHELIGAFF. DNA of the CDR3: TGTGCCAGCAGTCGGAGTACACACGAACTGATTGGAGCTTTCTTT.

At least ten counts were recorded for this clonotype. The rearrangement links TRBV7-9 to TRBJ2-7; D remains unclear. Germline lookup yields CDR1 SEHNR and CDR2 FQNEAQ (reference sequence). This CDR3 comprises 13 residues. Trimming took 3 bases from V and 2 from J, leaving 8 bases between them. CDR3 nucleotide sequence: TGTGCCAGCAGCTTTGGACCAGCCTACGAGCAGTACTTC. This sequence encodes CASSFGPAYEQYF.

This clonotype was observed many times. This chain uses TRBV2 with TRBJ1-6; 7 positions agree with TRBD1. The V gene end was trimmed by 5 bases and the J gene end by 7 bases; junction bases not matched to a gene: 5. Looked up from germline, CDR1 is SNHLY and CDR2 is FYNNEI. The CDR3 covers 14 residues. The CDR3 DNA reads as TGTGCCAGCAGTCCCAGGGGGGGAAATTCACCCCTCCACTTT. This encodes CASSPRGGNSPLHF.

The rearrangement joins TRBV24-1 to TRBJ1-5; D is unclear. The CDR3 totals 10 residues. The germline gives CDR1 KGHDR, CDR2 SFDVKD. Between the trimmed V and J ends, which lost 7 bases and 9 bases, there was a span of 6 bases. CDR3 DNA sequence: TGTGCCACCAGCTTCGGGCCCCAGCATTTT. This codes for CATSFGPQHF.

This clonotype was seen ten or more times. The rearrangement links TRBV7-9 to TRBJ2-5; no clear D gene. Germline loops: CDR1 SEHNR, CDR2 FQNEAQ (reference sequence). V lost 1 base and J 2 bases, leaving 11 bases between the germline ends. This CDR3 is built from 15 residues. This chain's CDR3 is CASSLGSVKQETQYF. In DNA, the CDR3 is TGTGCCAGCAGCTTAGGTTCTGTGAAGCAAGAGACCCAGTACTTC.

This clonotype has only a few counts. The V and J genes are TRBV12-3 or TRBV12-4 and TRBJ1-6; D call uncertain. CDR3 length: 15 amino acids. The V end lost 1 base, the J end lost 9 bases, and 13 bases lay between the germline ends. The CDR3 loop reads CASSLGEGRGSPLHF. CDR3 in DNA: TGTGCCAGCAGTTTAGGGGAGGGCCGGGGTTCACCCCTCCACTTT.

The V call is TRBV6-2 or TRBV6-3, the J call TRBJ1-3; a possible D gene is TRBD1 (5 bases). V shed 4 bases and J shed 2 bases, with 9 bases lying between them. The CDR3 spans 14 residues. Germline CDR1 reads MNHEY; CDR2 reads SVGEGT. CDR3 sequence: CASSWGGTGNTIYF. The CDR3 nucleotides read TGTGCCAGCAGTTGGGGGGGTACTGGAAACACCATATATTTT.

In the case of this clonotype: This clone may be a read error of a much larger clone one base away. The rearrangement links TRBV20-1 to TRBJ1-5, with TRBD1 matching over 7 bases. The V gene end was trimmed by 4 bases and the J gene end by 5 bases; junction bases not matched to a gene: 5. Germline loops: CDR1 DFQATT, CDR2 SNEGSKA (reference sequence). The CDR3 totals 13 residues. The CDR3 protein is CSAKQGLDQPQHF. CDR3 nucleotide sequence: TGCAGTGCTAAACAGGGGCTCGATCAGCCCCAGCATTTT.